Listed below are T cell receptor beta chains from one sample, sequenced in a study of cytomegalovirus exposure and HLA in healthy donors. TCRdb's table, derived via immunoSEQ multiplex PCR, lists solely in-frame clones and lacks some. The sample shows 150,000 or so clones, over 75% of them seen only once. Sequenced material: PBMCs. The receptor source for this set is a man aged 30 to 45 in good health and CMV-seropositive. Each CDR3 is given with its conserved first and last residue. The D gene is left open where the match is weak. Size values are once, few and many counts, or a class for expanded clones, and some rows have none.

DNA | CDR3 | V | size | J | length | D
TGTGCCAGCATCGAAAGCCCCCTCTCCTACGAGCAGTACTTC | CASIESPLSYEQYF | TRBV2 | . | TRBJ2-7 | 14 | .
TGTGCCAGCAGCGTTACTAGCGGGGGTAATGAGCAGTTCTTC | CASSVTSGGNEQFF | TRBV9 | . | TRBJ2-1 | 14 | TRBD2
TGTGCCAGCAGCCTCCCTTGGCCAGGAACGTTAGGCGGGGAGCTGTTTTTT | CASSLPWPGTLGGELFF | TRBV5-8 | . | TRBJ2-2 | 17 | .
TGCGCCAGCAGCTTCTTAATAGCGGGAGGCTTGGACAATGAGCAGTTCTTC | CASSFLIAGGLDNEQFF | TRBV5-1 | . | TRBJ2-1 | 17 | TRBD2
TGTGCCTGGAGCGACATAGCGGCCTACAATGAGCAGTTCTTC | CAWSDIAAYNEQFF | TRBV30 | once | TRBJ2-1 | 14 | .
TGCGCCAGCAGCCGACAGCCTAGCACAGATACGCAGTATTTT | CASSRQPSTDTQYF | TRBV4-3 | . | TRBJ2-3 | 14 | .
TGTGCCAGCAGCACGGACGTATCAGGGCGGGAGCAGTACTTC | CASSTDVSGREQYF | TRBV7-9 | . | TRBJ2-7 | 14 | .
TGTGCCAGCAGTTTGGGTGGGGCTGAACAGCCCCAGCATTTT | CASSLGGAEQPQHF | TRBV28 | . | TRBJ1-5 | 14 | .
TGTGCCAGCAGCGACTCAACAGCGGCTCAAGAGACCCAGTACTTC | CASSDSTAAQETQYF | TRBV7-2 | . | TRBJ2-5 | 15 | .
TGTGCCAGTAGTATAACCGGGGCTAATGAAAAACTGTTTTTT | CASSITGANEKLFF | TRBV19 | . | TRBJ1-4 | 14 | .
TGTGCCAGCAGTCCAGTCCGAGAGACCCAGTACTTC | CASSPVRETQYF | TRBV6-5 | . | TRBJ2-5 | 12 | .
TGTGCCAGCAGTGAGGCGACAGGGGGAGCTTTCTTT | CASSEATGGAFF | TRBV6-6 | . | TRBJ1-1 | 12 | TRBD1
TGCGCCAGCAGCCAACTATGGGATGAGCAGTTCTTC | CASSQLWDEQFF | TRBV10-2 | . | TRBJ2-1 | 12 | .
TGTGCCAGCTCACCGACCGGGACAAATAATTCACCCCTCCACTTT | CASSPTGTNNSPLHF | TRBV18 | . | TRBJ1-6 | 15 | .
TGTGCCATCCTCCCAACCGGACAGAACTATGGCTACACCTTC | CAILPTGQNYGYTF | TRBV5-8 | . | TRBJ1-2 | 14 | .
TGTGCCAGCAGCTTCCGACAGGGAGGCTATGGCTACACCTTC | CASSFRQGGYGYTF | TRBV5-4 | . | TRBJ1-2 | 14 | TRBD1
TGCGCCAGCAGCTTGGCCCAGAACACTGAAGCTTTCTTT | CASSLAQNTEAFF | TRBV5-1 | . | TRBJ1-1 | 13 | .
TGTGCCAGCAGCCGAAGCGGGGTTGAGCAGTACTTC | CASSRSGVEQYF | TRBV2 | . | TRBJ2-7 | 12 | TRBD2
TGCGCCAGCAGCGTGGACAGGGACATAGATACGCAGTATTTT | CASSVDRDIDTQYF | TRBV10-1 | . | TRBJ2-3 | 14 | TRBD1
TGTGCTAGTGGTTTGGGAGACTTAATCGGCGCGGCCCAGTACTTC | CASGLGDLIGAAQYF | TRBV12-5 | . | TRBJ2-5 | 15 | .
TGTGCCAGCAGTGTGGGGGGGGTATCTTCTGGAAACACCATATATTTT | CASSVGGVSSGNTIYF | TRBV6-1 | . | TRBJ1-3 | 16 | .
TGTGCCAGCAGCTTATTCGGGACAGATACGCAGTATTTT | CASSLFGTDTQYF | TRBV7-9 | . | TRBJ2-3 | 13 | .